This TCR beta chain was identified during a study of spatial heterogeneity in lung cancer. This clonotype occurred once. Sample time point: sample taken at primary tumor resection. From tumor, nontumor lung or frozen PBMC, whole RNA was taken unsorted for sequencing. TCRdb reprocessed the 5' RACE reads via MiXCR and lists one record per CDR3 protein. Of 7,500 to 9,500 distinct CDR3 sequences listed, approximately 8% are singletons. V lost 7 bases, J lost 1 base, and 8 bases lay in between. The CDR3 covers 13 residues. Germline V lookup: CDR1 MNHNS, CDR2 SASEGT. This specimen consisted of PBMCs, obtained at surgery. The chain is built from TRBV6-1 and TRBJ1-5; weak D call: TRBD1 (5 bases). This clonotype originated in a female donor with early-stage non-small cell lung cancer. CDR3 DNA: TGTGCCAGCAACGACAGAAGCAATCAGCCCCAGCATTTT. Its protein is CASNDRSNQPQHF.